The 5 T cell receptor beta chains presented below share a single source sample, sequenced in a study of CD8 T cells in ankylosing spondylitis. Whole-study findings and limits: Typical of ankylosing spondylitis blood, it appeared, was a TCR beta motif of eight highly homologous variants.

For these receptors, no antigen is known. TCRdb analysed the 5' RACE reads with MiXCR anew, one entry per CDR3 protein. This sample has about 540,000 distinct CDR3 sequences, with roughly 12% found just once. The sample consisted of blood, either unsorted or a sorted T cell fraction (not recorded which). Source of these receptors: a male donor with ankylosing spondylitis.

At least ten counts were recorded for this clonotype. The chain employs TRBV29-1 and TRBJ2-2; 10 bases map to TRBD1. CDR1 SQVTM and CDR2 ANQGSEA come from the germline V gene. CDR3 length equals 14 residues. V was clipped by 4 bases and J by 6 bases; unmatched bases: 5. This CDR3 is CSVARTGGAGELFF. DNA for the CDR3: TGCAGCGTTGCCCGGACAGGGGGAGCCGGGGAGCTGTTTTTT.

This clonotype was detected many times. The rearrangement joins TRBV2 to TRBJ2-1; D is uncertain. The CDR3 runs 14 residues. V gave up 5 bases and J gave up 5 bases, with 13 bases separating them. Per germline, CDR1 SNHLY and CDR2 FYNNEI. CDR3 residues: CASSTRVKDNEQFF. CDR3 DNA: TGTGCCAGCAGTACCCGGGTGAAGGACAATGAGCAGTTCTTC.

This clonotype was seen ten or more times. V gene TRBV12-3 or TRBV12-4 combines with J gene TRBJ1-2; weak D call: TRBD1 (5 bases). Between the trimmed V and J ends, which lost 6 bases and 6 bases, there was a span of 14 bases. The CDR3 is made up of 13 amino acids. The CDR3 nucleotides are TGTGCCAGCAGCCCTCGACAGAGGGATGGCTACACCTTC. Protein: CASSPRQRDGYTF.

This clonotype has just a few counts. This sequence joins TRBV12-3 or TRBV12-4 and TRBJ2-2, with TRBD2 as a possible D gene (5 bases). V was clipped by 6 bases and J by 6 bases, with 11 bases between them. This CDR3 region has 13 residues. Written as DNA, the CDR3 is TGTGCCAGCAGCAGTCCCGGGGCCGGGGAGCTGTTTTTT. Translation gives CASSSPGAGELFF.

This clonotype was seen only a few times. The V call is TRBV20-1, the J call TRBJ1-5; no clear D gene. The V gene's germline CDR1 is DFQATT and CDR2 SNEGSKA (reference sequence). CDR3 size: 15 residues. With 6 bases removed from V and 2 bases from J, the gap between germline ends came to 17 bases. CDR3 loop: CSAAPPLDGNQPQHF. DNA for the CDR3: TGCAGTGCCGCCCCCCCATTAGATGGCAATCAGCCCCAGCATTTT.